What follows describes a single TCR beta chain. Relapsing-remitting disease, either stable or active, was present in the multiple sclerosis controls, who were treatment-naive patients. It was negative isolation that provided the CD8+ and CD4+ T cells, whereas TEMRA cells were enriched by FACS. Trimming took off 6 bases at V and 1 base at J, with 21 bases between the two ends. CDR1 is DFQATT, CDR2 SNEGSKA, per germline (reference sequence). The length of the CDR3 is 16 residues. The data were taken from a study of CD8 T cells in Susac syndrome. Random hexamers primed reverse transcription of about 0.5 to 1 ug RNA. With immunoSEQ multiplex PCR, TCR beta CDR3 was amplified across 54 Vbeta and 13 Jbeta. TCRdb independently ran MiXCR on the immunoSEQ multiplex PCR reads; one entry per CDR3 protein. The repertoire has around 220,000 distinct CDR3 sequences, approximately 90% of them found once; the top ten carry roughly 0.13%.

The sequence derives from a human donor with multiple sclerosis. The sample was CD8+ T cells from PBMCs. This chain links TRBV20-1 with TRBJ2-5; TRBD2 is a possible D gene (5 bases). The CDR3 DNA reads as TGCAGTGCCAGCCCTCCCCCCCAGCGGTTCCAAGAGACCCAGTACTTC. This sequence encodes CSASPPPQRFQETQYF.